The 2 T cell receptor beta chains in this list originate from one sample, sequenced in a study of blood T cell repertoires in COVID-19. Some clones are missing from TCRdb's copy, which holds only in-frame ones; the method was immunoSEQ multiplex PCR. The sample has 210,000 or so clones; approximately 88% are singletons. The specimen sequenced was PBMCs or T cells enriched from blood (not recorded which). These receptors were obtained from a woman in her thirties who had been exposed to COVID-19.

The J gene is TRBJ1-6, the V gene TRBV6-1; TRBD1 agrees at 8 bases. J lost 7 bases, V lost 2 bases, and 13 bases had no gene match. This CDR3 is built from 18 residues. Looked up from germline, CDR1 is MNHNS and CDR2 is SASEGT. The CDR3 protein is CASSESTTGTGKNSPLHF. Here the CDR3 DNA reads TGTGCCAGCAGTGAATCCACTACCGGGACAGGCAAAAATTCACCCCTCCACTTT.

V usage is TRBV6-1 and J usage is TRBJ1-2, with D unresolved. The ends were cut back, 0 bases at V and 4 bases at J, with 6 bases in the middle. Per germline, CDR1 MNHNS and CDR2 SASEGT. This CDR3 is 13 amino acids long. The CDR3 DNA follows: TGTGCCAGCAGTGAAGCGGCAGTCTATGGCTACACCTTC. This translates into CASSEAAVYGYTF.